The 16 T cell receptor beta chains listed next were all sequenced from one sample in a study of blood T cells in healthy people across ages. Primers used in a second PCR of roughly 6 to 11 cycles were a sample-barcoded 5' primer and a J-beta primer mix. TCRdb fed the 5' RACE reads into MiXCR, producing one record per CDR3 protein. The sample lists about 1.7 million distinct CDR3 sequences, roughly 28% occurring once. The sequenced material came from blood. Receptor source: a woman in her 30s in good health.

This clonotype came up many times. The CDR3 spells CASSLVGADGYTF. The CDR3 region has the DNA TGTGCCAGCAGCTTAGTGGGGGCGGACGGCTACACCTTC. The J gene is TRBJ1-2, the V gene TRBV7-2, with TRBD1 as a possible D gene (6 bases). This CDR3 is built from 13 residues. The germline gives CDR1 SGHTA, CDR2 FQGNSA. Trimming removed 1 base at V and 8 bases at J, with 11 bases between.

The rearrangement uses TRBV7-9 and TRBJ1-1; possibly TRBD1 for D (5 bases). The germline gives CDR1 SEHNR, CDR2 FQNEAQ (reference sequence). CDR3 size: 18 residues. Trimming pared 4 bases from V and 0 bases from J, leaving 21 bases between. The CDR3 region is CASSSEATRARLNTEAFF. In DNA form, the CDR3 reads TGTGCCAGCAGCTCTGAAGCCACCAGGGCGCGATTGAACACTGAAGCTTTCTTT.

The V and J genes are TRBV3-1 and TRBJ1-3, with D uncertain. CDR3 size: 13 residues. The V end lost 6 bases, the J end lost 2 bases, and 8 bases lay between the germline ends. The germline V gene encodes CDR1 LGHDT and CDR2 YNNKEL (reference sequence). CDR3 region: CASRQIPGNTIYF. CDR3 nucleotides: TGTGCCAGCAGACAGATACCTGGAAACACCATATATTTT.

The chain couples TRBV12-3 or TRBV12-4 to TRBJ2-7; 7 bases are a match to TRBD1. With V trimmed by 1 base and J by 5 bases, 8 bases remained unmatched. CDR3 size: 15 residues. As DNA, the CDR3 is TGTGCCAGCAGTTTAGATCCACAGGGGTCCCACGAGCAGTACTTC. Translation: CASSLDPQGSHEQYF.

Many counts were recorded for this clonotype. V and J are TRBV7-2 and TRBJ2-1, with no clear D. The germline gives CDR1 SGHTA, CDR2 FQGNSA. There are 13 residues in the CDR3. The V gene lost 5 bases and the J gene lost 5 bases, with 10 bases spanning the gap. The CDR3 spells CASSPTGNNEQFF. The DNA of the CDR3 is TGTGCCAGCAGCCCTACTGGCAACAATGAGCAGTTCTTC.

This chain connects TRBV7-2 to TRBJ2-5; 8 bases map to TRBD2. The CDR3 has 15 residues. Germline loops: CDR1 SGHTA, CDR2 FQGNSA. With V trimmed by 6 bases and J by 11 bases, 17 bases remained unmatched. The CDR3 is CASSPAGLAGNLQYF. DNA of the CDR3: TGTGCCAGCAGTCCAGCGGGCCTAGCGGGTAATTTGCAGTACTTC.

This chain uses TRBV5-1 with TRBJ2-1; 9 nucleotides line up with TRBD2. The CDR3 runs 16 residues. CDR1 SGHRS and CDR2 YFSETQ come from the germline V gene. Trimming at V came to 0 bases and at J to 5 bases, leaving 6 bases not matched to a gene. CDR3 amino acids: CASSLGTRGGNNEQFF. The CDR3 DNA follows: TGCGCCAGCAGCTTGGGTACGCGGGGGGGGAACAATGAGCAGTTCTTC.

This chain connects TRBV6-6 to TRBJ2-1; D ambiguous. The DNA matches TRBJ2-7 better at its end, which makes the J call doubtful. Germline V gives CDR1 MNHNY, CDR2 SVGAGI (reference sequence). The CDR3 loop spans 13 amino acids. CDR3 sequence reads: CASSYVASREQYF. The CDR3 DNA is TGTGCCAGCAGTTATGTTGCCTCTAGGGAGCAGTACTTC.

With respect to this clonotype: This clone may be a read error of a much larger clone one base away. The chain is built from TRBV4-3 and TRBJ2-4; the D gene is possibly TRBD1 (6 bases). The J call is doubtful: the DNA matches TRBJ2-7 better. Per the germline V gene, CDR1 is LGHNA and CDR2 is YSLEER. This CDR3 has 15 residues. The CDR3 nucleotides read TGCGCCAGCAGCCAAGATTCCCAGGGGCCATACGAGCAGTACTTC. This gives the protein CASSQDSQGPYEQYF.

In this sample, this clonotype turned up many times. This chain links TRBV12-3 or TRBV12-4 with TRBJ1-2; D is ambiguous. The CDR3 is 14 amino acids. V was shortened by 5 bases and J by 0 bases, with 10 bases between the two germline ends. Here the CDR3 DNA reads TGTGCCAGCAGTCCTTCCGAAGCTAACTATGGCTACACCTTC. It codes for CASSPSEANYGYTF.

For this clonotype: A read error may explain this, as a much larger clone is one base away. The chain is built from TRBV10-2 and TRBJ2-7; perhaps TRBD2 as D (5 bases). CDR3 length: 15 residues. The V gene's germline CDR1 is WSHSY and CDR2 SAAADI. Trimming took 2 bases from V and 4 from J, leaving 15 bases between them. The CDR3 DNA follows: TGCGCCAGCAGTGAGCCTGGTGGTAGGAGGTACGAGCAGTACTTC. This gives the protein CASSEPGGRRYEQYF.

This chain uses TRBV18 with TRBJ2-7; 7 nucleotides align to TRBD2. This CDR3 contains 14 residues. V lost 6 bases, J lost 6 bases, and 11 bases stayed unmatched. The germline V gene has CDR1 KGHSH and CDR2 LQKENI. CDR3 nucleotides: TGTGCCAGCTCCCCCGGGGAGGGGCGACGCGAGCAGTACTTC. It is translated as CASSPGEGRREQYF.

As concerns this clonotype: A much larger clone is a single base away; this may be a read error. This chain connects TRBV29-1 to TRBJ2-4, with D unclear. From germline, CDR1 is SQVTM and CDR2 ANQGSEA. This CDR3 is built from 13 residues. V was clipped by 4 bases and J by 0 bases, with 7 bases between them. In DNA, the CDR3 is TGCAGCGTTGGAGACGTAGCCAAAAACATTCAGTACTTC. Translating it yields CSVGDVAKNIQYF.

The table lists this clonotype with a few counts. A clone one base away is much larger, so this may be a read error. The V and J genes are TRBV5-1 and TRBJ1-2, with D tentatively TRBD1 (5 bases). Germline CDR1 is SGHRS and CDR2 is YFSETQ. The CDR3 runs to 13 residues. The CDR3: CAGSLTANYGYTF. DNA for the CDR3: TGCGCCGGCAGCTTGACAGCTAACTATGGCTACACCTTC.

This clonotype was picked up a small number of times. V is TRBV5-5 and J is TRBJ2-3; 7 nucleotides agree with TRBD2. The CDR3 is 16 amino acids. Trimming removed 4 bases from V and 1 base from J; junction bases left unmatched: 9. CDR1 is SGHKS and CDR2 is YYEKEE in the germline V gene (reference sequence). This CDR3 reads CASSLGVTSGTDTQYF. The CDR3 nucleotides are TGTGCCAGCAGCCTTGGGGTAACTAGCGGCACAGATACGCAGTATTTT.

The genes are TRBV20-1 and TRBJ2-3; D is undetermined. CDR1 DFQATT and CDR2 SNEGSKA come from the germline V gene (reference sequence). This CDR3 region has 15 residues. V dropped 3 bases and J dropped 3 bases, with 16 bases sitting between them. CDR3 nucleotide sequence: TGCAGTGCTAGTGGACGACCACCCTCTACAGATACGCAGTATTTT. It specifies CSASGRPPSTDTQYF.